One and the same sample provided the 2 T cell receptor beta chains below, sequenced in a study of T cells in Graves' hyperthyroidism and ophthalmopathy. The CDR3 regions of TCR beta were amplified from RNA transcripts. An initial round of RT-PCR targeting the TCR CDR3 relied on the HTBI primer set. TCRdb recomputed calls from the multiplex PCR reads with MiXCR, one row per CDR3 protein. The table lists 350,000 to 450,000 distinct CDR3 sequences, 15% to 20% of them singletons. Material for sequencing was blood. The receptors derive from a woman aged 25 to 39 with Graves' hyperthyroidism that later progressed to Graves' ophthalmopathy.

This clonotype was detected ten times or more. The CDR3 protein is CASRGGTGELFF. The CDR3 nucleotides read TGTGCCAGCAGGGGGGGAACCGGGGAGCTGTTTTTT. The gene calls are TRBV6-2 or TRBV6-3 and TRBJ2-2; D is perhaps TRBD2 (6 bases). Looked up from germline, CDR1 is MNHEY and CDR2 is SVGEGT. There are 12 residues in the CDR3. The V end lost 6 bases, the J end lost 5 bases, and 7 bases lay between the germline ends.

This clonotype appeared a few times. The chain is built from TRBV12-3 or TRBV12-4 and TRBJ1-5; D perhaps matches TRBD1 (6 bases). Between the trimmed V and J ends, which lost 5 bases and 5 bases, there was a span of 10 bases. The CDR3 contains 13 residues. This chain's CDR3 is CASSVQGYQPQHF. The CDR3 DNA follows: TGTGCCAGCAGTGTACAGGGCTATCAGCCCCAGCATTTT.